This TCR beta chain is drawn from a study of blood T cell repertoires in COVID-19. Across the study: PBMCs, B-cell-depleted T cells, or T cells were the source of the cDNA or gDNA that made up the material.

As originally analysed: It was from reference gene primer amplification that nucleated cell counts were estimated. The table came from immunoSEQ multiplex PCR; TCRdb's copy has only in-frame clones and leaves some out. V and J calls and clone size come straight from that table; D and trimming were deduced from the DNA. The table lists over 70,000 clones, roughly four fifths of them singletons, with about 10% in the top ten. Germline assignment: CDR1 SGHRS and CDR2 YFSETQ. V lost 7 bases, J lost 7 bases, and 9 bases stayed unmatched. The CDR3 consists of 14 residues. Sequencing used peripheral blood. The rearrangement joins TRBV5-1 to TRBJ1-2; TRBD1 agrees at 11 bases. The TCR originated in a man in his sixties with acute or convalescent COVID-19. The CDR3 spells CASEPGQGDGGYTF. For the CDR3, the DNA is TGCGCCAGCGAGCCGGGACAGGGGGATGGTGGCTACACCTTC.